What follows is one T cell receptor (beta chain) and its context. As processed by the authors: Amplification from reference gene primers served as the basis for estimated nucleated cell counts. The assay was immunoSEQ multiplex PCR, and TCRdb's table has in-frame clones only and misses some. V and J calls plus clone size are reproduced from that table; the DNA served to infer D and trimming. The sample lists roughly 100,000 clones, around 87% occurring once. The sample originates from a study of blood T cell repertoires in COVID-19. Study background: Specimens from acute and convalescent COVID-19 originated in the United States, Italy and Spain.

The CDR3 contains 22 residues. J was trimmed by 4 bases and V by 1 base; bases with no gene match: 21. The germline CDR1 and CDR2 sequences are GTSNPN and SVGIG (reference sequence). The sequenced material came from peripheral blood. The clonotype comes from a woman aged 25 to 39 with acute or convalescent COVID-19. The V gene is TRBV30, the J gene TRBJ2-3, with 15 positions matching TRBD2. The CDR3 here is CAWSETAGTSGGRHPEADTQYF. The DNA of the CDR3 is TGTGCCTGGAGTGAGACAGCCGGGACTAGCGGGGGGAGGCACCCTGAGGCAGATACGCAGTATTTT.